This TCR beta chain was identified during a study of cytomegalovirus exposure and HLA in healthy donors. Overall study findings and caveats: Later analysis identified several of the most significant clusters that appeared linked to common viral pathogens. A highly shared variant cluster was judged a likely technical artifact.

The PCR used 60 Vbeta and 13 Jbeta primers. Data came from immunoSEQ multiplex PCR; TCRdb stores just in-frame clones and leaves some out. The data contain roughly 120,000 clones, around 67% of them singletons. Healthy bone marrow donors made up the cohort. CDR3 length: 16 amino acids. The germline CDR1 and CDR2 sequences are ENHRY and SYGVKD. J lost 9 bases, V lost 3 bases, and 7 bases had no gene match. To note about this clone: Its antigen remains unidentified.

The J gene is TRBJ1-6, the V gene TRBV10-3, with 11 positions matching TRBD1. This receptor was identified in a man aged 60-69 years in good health and CMV-seropositive. Sequencing input: PBMCs. DNA of the CDR3: TGTGCCATCAGTGACCCGGGACAGGGGGACGGTTCACCCCTCCACTTT. As protein: CAISDPGQGDGSPLHF.